This T cell receptor (beta chain) was sequenced in a study of T cell clonality in common variable immunodeficiency. This clone was counted a few times. This clone may be a read error of a much larger clone one base away. From the germline J gene comes the end of the CDR3, since the read stops 3 residues before it. The data were produced by immunoSEQ multiplex PCR, yet TCRdb's version contains in-frame clones alone and is incomplete. Singletons are absent from the sample, which has 50,000 to 55,000 clones. This CDR3 spans 15 amino acids. Germline assignment: CDR1 SSHAT and CDR2 FNYEAQ (reference sequence).

The sample taken for sequencing was peripheral blood mononuclear cells. The V gene is TRBV7-7, the J gene TRBJ2-2; 9 positions match TRBD1. The TCR originated in a person between 18 and 75 years old in good health. The CDR3 bases that were read are TGTGCTAGCAGCTCTAACAGGGGGCGCGGGGAAAAG. Its translation is CASSSNRGRGEK. The entire CDR3 sequence reads CASSSNRGRGEKLFF. The complete variable domain, with remaining parts taken from reference TRBV7-7 and TRBJ2-2, reads GAGVSQSPRYKVTKRGQDVTLRCDPISSHATLYWYQQALGQGPEFLTYFNYEAQPDKSGLPSDRFSAERPEGSISTLTIQRTEQRDSAMYRCASSSNRGRGEKLFFGEGSRLTVL.